The text below deals with one TCR beta chain. The germline V gene encodes CDR1 LGHDT and CDR2 YNNKEL (reference sequence). Trimming took 2 bases from V and 6 from J, leaving 8 bases between them. The CDR3 contains 14 residues. This record comes from a study of blood T cell repertoires in COVID-19. Here immunoSEQ multiplex PCR was the method, and the copy in TCRdb shows in-frame clones only, minus some. There are under 300,000 clones in the sample; 70% to 90% occur only once, and roughly 2% lies in the top ten. The age range of participants was 18 to 89 years, with residence in about two dozen US areas.

This TCR came from a woman in her sixties in a cohort exposed to, infected with or recovered from COVID-19 (not recorded which). The V gene is TRBV3-1 (or the pseudogene TRBV3-2), the J gene TRBJ1-6, with D perhaps TRBD1 (6 bases). Specimen: PBMCs or T cells enriched from blood (not recorded which). This CDR3 reads CASSQTRGNSPLHF. For the CDR3, the DNA is TGTGCCAGCAGCCAAACCAGGGGTAATTCACCCCTCCACTTT.